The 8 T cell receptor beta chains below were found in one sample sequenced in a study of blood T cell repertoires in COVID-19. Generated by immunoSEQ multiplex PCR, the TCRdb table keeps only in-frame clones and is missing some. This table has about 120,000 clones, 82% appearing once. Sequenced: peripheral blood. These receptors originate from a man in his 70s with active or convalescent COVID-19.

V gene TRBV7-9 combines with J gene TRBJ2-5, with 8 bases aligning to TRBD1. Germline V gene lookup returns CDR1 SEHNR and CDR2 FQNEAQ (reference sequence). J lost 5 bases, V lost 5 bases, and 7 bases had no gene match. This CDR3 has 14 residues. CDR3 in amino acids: CASSPNTGGETQYF. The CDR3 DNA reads TGTGCCAGCAGCCCGAATACAGGGGGGGAGACCCAGTACTTC.

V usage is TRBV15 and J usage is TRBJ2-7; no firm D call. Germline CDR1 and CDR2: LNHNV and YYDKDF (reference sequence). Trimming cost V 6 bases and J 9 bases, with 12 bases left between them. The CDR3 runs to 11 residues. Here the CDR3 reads CATRGQVRQYF. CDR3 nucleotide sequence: TGTGCCACCAGGGGTCAGGTCAGGCAGTACTTC.

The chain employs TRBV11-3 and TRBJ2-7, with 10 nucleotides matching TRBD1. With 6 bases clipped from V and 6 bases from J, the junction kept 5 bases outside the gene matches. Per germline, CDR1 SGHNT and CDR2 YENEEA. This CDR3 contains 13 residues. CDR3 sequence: CASRAGTGVEQYF. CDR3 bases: TGTGCCAGCAGAGCGGGGACAGGGGTCGAGCAGTACTTC. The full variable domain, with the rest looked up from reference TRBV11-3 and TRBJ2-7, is EAGVVQSPRYKIIEKKQPVAFWCNPISGHNTLYWYLQNLGQGPELLIRYENEEAVDDSQLPKDRFSAERLKGVDSTLKIQPAELGDSAVYLCASRAGTGVEQYFGPGTRLTVT.

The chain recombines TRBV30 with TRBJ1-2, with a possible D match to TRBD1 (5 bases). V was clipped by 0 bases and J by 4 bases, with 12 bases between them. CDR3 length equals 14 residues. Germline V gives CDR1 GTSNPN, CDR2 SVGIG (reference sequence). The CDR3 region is CAWSVDRRSYGYTF. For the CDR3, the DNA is TGTGCCTGGAGTGTCGACAGAAGATCCTATGGCTACACCTTC.

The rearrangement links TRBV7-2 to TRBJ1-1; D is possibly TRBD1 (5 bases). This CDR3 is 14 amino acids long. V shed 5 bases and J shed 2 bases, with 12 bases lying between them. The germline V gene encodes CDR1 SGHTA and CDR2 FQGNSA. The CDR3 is CASSIPGLNTEAFF. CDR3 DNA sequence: TGTGCCAGCAGCATCCCGGGACTAAACACTGAAGCTTTCTTT.

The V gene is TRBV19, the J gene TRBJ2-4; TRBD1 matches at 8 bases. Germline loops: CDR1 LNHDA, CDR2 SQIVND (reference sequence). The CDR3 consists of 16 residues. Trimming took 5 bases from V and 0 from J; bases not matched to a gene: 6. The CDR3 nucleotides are TGTGCCAGTAGTTTGGGACAGGAGCTAGCCAAAAACATTCAGTACTTC. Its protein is CASSLGQELAKNIQYF.

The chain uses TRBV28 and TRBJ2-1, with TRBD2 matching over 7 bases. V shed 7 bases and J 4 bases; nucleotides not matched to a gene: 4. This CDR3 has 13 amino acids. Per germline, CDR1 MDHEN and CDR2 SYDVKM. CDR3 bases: TGTGCCAGCAAAGGGACTAAATACAATGAGCAGTTCTTC. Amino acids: CASKGTKYNEQFF.

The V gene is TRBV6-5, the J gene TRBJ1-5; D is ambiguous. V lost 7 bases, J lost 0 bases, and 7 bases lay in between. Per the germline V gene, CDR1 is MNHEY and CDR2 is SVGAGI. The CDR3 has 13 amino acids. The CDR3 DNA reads TGTGCCAGCACAGTCAATAGCAATCAGCCCCAGCATTTT. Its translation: CASTVNSNQPQHF.